This T cell receptor (beta chain) emerged from a study of OX40 agonist ivuxolimab in advanced cancers. Study context: Patients in the trial were receiving intravenous ivuxolimab every 2 weeks, at doses of 0.01 to 10 mg/kg. Age averaged about 62 years (range roughly 23 to 90), and roughly 80% were male. Study results and caveats: Both CD4+ and CD8+ T cell populations in blood had undergone clonal expansion by week 6 at 0.1 to 3.0 mg/kg.

Collection of blood occurred at baseline, at cycle 4 day 1, and at cycle 7 day 1. Comments on this clone: The target antigen is unknown.

The CDR3 is 13 amino acids. Germline CDR1 and CDR2: SGHAT and FQDESV (reference sequence). Trimming removed 7 bases at V and 0 bases at J, with 9 bases between. TCRdb's copy holds only in-frame clones and misses some; the assay was immunoSEQ multiplex PCR. The data hold approximately 61,000 clones, with 90% to 95% observed a single time. The chain links TRBV11-1 to TRBJ1-1; D is uncertain. The clonotype was recovered from an adult with an advanced solid tumor such as melanoma, head and neck, liver or kidney cancer. The source was CD4+ or CD8+ T cells sorted from blood, collected in a trial of the OX40 agonist ivuxolimab. For the CDR3, the DNA is TGTGCCAGCACCTTGCTCATGAACACTGAAGCTTTCTTT. Translation gives CASTLLMNTEAFF.